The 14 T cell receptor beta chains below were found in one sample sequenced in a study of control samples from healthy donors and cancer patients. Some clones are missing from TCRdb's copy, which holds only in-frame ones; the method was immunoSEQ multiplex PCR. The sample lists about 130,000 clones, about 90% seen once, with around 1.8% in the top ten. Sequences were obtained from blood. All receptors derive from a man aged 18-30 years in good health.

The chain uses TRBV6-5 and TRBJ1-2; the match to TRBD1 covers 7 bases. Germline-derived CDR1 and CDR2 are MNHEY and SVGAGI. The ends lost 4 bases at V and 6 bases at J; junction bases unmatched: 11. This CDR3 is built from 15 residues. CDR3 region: CASSSLTGVGNGYTF. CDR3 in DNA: TGTGCCAGCAGTTCCCTTACAGGGGTCGGTAATGGCTACACCTTC.

Written as DNA, the CDR3 is TGTGCCAGCAGTGAGACAGGAGGGGCCACTGAAGCTTTCTTT. Translating gives CASSETGGATEAFF. This chain uses TRBV25-1 with TRBJ1-1, with D perhaps matching TRBD1 (6 bases). Per germline, CDR1 MGHDK and CDR2 SYGVNS. V lost 3 bases to trimming and J lost 4 bases, with 12 bases between them. This CDR3 comprises 14 residues.

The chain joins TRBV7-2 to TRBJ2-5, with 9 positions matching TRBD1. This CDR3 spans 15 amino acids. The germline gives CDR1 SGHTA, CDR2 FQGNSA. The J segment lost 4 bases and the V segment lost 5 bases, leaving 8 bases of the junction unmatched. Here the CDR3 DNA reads TGTGCCAGCAGCACCCACAGGGGGCGAATAGAGACCCAGTACTTC. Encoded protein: CASSTHRGRIETQYF.

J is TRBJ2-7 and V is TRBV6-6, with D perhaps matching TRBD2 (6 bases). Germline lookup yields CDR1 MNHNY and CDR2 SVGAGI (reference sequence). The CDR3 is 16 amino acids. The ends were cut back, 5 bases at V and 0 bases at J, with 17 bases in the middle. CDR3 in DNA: TGTGCCAGCAGTGGGTTGAGGGGAGGCGCCTCCTACGAGCAGTACTTC. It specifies CASSGLRGGASYEQYF.

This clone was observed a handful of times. In nucleotides, the CDR3 is TGTGCCAGCAGCCTGGGAGATTATAGCAATCAGCCCCAGCATTTT. It encodes CASSLGDYSNQPQHF. This sequence joins TRBV5-6 and TRBJ1-5; D not certain. The CDR3 runs 15 residues. Germline V gene lookup returns CDR1 SGHDT and CDR2 YYEEEE. Trimming took off 4 bases at V and 0 bases at J, with 11 bases between the two ends.

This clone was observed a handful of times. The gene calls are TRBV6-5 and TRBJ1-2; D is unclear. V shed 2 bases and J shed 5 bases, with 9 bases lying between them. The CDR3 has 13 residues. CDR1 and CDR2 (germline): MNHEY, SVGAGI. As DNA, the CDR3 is TGTGCCAGCAGTTACGAGGCAGCTTATGGCTACACCTTC. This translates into CASSYEAAYGYTF.

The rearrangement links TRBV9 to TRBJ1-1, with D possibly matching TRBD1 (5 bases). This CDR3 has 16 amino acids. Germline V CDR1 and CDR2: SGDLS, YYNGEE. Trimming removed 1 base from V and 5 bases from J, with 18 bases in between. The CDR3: CASSVRSQGAETEAFF. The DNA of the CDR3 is TGTGCCAGCAGCGTAAGATCGCAAGGGGCAGAGACTGAAGCTTTCTTT.

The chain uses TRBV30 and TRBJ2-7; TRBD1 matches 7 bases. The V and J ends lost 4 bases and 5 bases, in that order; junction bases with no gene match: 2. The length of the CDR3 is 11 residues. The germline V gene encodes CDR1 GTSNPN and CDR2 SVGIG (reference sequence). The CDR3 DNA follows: TGTGCCTGGAACAGGGGCGACGAGCAGTACTTC. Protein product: CAWNRGDEQYF.

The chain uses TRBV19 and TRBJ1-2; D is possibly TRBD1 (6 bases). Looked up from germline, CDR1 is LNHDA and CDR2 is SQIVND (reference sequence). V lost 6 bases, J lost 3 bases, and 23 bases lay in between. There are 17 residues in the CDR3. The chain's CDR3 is CASSPRTARLPHYGYTF. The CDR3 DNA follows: TGTGCCAGTAGCCCTCGGACAGCCCGACTGCCCCACTATGGCTACACCTTC.

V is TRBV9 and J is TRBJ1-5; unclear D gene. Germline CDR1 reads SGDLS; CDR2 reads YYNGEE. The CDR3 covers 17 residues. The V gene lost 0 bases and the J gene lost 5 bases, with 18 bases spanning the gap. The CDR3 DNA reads TGTGCCAGCAGCGTAGGGCCAACCCTTTCGGTCGATCAGCCCCAGCATTTT. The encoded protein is CASSVGPTLSVDQPQHF.

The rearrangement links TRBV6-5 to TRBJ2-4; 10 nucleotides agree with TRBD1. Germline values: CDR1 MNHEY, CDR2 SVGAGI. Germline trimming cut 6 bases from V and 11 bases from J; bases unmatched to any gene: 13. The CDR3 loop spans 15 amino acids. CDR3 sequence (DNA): TGTGCCAGCAGCTCCGGGACAGGGGCCCTAACCGTTCAGTACTTC. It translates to CASSSGTGALTVQYF.

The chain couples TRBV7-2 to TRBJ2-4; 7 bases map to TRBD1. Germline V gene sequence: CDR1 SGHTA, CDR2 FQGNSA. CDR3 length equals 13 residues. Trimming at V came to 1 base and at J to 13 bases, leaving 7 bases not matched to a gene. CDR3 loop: CASSLEVKDRQYF. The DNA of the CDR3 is TGTGCCAGCAGCTTAGAAGTCAAGGACAGGCAGTACTTC.

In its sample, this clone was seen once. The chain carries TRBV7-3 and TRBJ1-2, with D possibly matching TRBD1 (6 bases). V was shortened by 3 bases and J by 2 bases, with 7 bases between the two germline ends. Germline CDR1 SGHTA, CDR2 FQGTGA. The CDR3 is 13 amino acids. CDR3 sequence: CASSLGANYGYTF. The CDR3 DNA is TGTGCCAGCAGCTTGGGGGCCAACTATGGCTACACCTTC.

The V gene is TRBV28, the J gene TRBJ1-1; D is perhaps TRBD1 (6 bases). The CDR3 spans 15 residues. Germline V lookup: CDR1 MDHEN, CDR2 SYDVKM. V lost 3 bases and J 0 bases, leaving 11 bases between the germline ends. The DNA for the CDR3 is TGTGCCAGCAGTTTCTTTACAGGGATGAACACTGAAGCTTTCTTT. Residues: CASSFFTGMNTEAFF.